This T cell receptor (beta chain) was recovered during a study of low-dose radiotherapy and immunotherapy resistance in tumors. Study-wide background: Patients of Cohort 1 had 0.5 Gy fractions every 2 weeks, which summed to 6.5 Gy. With 1 Gy per fraction every two weeks, Cohort 2 accumulated 13 Gy across 26 weeks.

Germline CDR1 is SGHRS and CDR2 is YFSETQ. The CDR3 spans 13 residues. V was trimmed by 0 bases and J by 0 bases, leaving 1 base between them. Indicated time point: after trial treatment. The treatment here: LDRT plus nivolumab, ipilimumab, low-dose cyclophosphamide and aspirin (RACIN trial). Advanced solid tumors lacking tumor-infiltrating lymphocytes characterized eligible patients. This clonotype was recorded many times. Primers targeting TRAV and TRBV primed first-strand cDNA, covering alpha and beta chains. Over 20 PCR cycles, TCRs were amplified from a constant-region primer and V-primer adapter. MiXCR was run by TCRdb on the reads, yielding one entry per CDR3 protein. Of tens of thousands of distinct CDR3 sequences listed, less than 30% were seen once; the top ten hold roughly a tenth.

The starting material was PBMCs, obtained after low-dose radiotherapy plus immunotherapy. The TCR comes from a male donor with prostate cancer. The gene calls are TRBV5-1 and TRBJ2-1, with D uncertain. CDR3 sequence (DNA): TGCGCCAGCAGCTTGGACTCCTACAATGAGCAGTTCTTC. It codes for CASSLDSYNEQFF.